The sequence of this T cell receptor (beta chain) was determined in a study of cytomegalovirus exposure and HLA in healthy donors. PCR primers comprised 60 Vbeta and 13 Jbeta primers. The method was immunoSEQ multiplex PCR; TCRdb's version includes in-frame clones alone and lacks a portion of them. Of over 100,000 clones detected, roughly 80% appear once; the ten largest clones hold less than 9.5%. General study points: CMV serostatus was the only recorded immune exposure for donors. It was taken for granted in presence/absence analyses that sequencing depth across donors was roughly uniform. Sequencing likely generated an artifact that appeared as a cluster of highly shared sequence variants.

Germline loops: CDR1 SEHNR, CDR2 FQNEAQ (reference sequence). V trimming: 5 bases; J trimming: 1 base; junction bases outside the gene matches: 9. CDR3 size: 17 residues. As to this clone: Its antigen is not identified.

This TCR was sampled from a woman between 45 and 65 years old in good health and CMV-seropositive. The source material was PBMCs. The genes are TRBV7-9 and TRBJ2-2, with TRBD1 identical over 8 bases. The CDR3 is CASSPRTGILNTGELFF. CDR3 bases: TGTGCCAGCAGCCCCCGGACAGGGATTTTGAACACCGGGGAGCTGTTTTTT. Complete variable domain (other parts from reference TRBV7-9 and TRBJ2-2): DTGVSQNPRHKITKRGQNVTFRCDPISEHNRLYWYRQTLGQGPEFLTYFQNEAQLEKSRLLSDRFSAERPKGSFSTLEIQRTEQGDSAMYLCASSPRTGILNTGELFFGEGSRLTVL.